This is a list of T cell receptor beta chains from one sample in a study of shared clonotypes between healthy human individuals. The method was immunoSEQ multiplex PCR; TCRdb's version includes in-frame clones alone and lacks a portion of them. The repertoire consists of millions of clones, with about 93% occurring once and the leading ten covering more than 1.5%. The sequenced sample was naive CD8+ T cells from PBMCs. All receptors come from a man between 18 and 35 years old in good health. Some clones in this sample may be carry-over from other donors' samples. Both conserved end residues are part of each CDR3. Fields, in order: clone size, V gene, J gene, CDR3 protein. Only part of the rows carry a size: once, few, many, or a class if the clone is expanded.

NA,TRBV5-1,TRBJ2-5,CASRADREETQYF
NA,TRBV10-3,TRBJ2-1,CAISESVGSSYNEQFF
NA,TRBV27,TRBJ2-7,CASSLRGAMYEQYF
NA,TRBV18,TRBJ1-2,CASSPDSSNYGYTF
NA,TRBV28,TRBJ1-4,CASSLTGTANEKLFF
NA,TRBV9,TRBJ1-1,CASSVEDMNTEAFF
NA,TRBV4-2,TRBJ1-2,CASSQGETGLVYGYTF
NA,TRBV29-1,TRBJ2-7,CSATGLGYEQYF
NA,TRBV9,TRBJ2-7,CASSVNSGSYEQYF
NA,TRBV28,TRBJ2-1,CASSPVLAGVYNEQFF
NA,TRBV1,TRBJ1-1,CTSSQRVRGTTEAFF
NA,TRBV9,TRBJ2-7,CASSVTGGPYEQYF
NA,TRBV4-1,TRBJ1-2,CASSQVLGTTNYGYTF
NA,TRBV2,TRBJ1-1,CASVGQGVNTEAFF
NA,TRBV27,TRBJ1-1,CASMKAALGNTEAFF
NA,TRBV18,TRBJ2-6,CASSPTRDGANVLTF
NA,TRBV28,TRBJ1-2,CASSWYGGSGYGYTF
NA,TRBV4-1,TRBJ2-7,CASRWTSGSYEQYF
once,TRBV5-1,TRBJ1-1,CASSLGLGATEAFF
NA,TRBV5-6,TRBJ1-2,CASSGGQGRGYTF
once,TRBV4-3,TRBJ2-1,CASSQDILSSGRDNEQFF
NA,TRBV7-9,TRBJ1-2,CASSLTGSNPFYGYTF
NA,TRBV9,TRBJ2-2,CASSSSGPGELFF
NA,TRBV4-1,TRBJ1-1,CASSQAAGVSTEAFF
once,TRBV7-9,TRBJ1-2,CASSTRTGDSGGYTF
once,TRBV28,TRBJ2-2,CASSLGQKELFF
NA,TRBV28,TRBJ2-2,CASNTQILARGTGELFF
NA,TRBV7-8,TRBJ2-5,CASSSVEGKTQYF
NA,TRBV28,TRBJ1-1,CASSVYSREAFF
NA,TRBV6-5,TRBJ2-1,CASSYSLVYEQFF
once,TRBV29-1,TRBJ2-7,CSALAGTGSGEQYF
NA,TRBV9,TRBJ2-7,CASSGRTGLDYEQYF
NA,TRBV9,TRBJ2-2,CASSVDSGGRSGELFF
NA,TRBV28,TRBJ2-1,CASSLWVAVAYNEQFF
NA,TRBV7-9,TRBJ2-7,CASSLGTAIYEQYF
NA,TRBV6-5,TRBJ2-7,CASKIFSGTAYEQYF
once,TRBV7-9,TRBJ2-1,CASSPPTSGREQFF
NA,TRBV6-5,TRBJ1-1,CASSLDSRKAFF
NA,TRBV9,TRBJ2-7,CASSVRPSGWNEQYF
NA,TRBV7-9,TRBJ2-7,CASSLDPSGYEQYF
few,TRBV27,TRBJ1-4,CASRTFLGATNEKLFF
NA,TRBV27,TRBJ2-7,CASSLSSGTVSYEQYF
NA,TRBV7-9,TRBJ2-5,CASSYPGGRAPETQYF
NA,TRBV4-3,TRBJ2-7,CASSLLQGAAYEQYF
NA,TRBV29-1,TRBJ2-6,CSVIGGFGSGANVLTF
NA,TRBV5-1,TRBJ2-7,CASSSGTSGSYEQYF